These 12 T cell receptor beta chains came from one sample sequenced in a study of blood T cells in healthy people across ages. Together with a sample-barcoded 5' primer, a J-beta primer mix was included in a second PCR lasting about 7 to 11 cycles. TCRdb passed the 5' RACE reads through MiXCR, listing each CDR3 protein once. The data show fewer than 900,000 distinct CDR3 sequences, about 40% seen once. The sample comprised blood. These TCRs come from a woman aged 60-75 years in good health.

The genes are TRBV20-1 and TRBJ2-5, with D perhaps assigned TRBD1 or TRBD2 (5 bases each). Trimming removed 3 bases at V and 11 bases at J, with 19 bases between. Looked up from germline, CDR1 is DFQATT and CDR2 is SNEGSKA (reference sequence). The CDR3 is 13 residues long. For the CDR3, the DNA is TGCAGTGCTAGGGGGGTGGGCGTGGAGGAGCAGTACTTC. This encodes CSARGVGVEEQYF.

This clonotype was observed a handful of times. V is TRBV20-1 and J is TRBJ2-7; 11 bases map to TRBD2. Trimming removed 0 bases from V and 10 bases from J; junction bases left unmatched: 17. This CDR3 is 17 amino acids long. Per the germline V gene, CDR1 is DFQATT and CDR2 is SNEGSKA (reference sequence). CDR3 region: CSARDSSGGSLRRDQYF. In nucleotides, the CDR3 is TGCAGTGCTAGAGATTCTAGCGGGGGGTCCCTCCGAAGGGACCAGTACTTC.

The sample holds one count of this clonotype. The chain carries TRBV27 and TRBJ2-2; 14 nucleotides line up with TRBD2. CDR3 size: 18 residues. J gave up 0 bases and V 5 bases, and 5 bases lay outside the gene matches. The germline CDR1 and CDR2 sequences are MNHEY and SMNVEV (reference sequence). The CDR3 nucleotides read TGTGCCAGCAGTCTCCGGACTAGCGGGAGGACGAACACCGGGGAGCTGTTTTTT. It codes for CASSLRTSGRTNTGELFF.

Concerning this clonotype itself: A much bigger clone sits one base away, suggesting this may be a read error. This rearrangement joins TRBV18 to TRBJ2-5; D may correspond to TRBD1 or TRBD2 (5 bases each). The CDR3 extends over 13 amino acids. Germline CDR1 KGHSH, CDR2 LQKENI. The CDR3 region is CASAPRGAETQYF. CDR3 nucleotides: TGTGCCAGCGCACCAAGGGGAGCTGAGACCCAGTACTTC.

The chain recombines TRBV20-1 with TRBJ2-5; D is perhaps TRBD2 (5 bases). Trimming pared 0 bases from V and 5 bases from J, leaving 13 bases between. This CDR3 is built from 14 residues. Germline V lookup: CDR1 DFQATT, CDR2 SNEGSKA (reference sequence). In nucleotides, the CDR3 is TGCAGTGCTAGAGATGAGGGCAGGCAGGAGACCCAGTACTTC. Encoded protein: CSARDEGRQETQYF.

The rearrangement links TRBV20-1 to TRBJ2-1; D is tentatively TRBD1 or TRBD2 (5 bases each). CDR1 DFQATT and CDR2 SNEGSKA come from the germline V gene (reference sequence). The CDR3 loop spans 12 amino acids. Trimming pared 5 bases from V and 6 bases from J, leaving 11 bases between. The CDR3 protein is CSAWGLGNEQFF. As DNA, the CDR3 is TGCAGTGCTTGGGGGTTAGGCAATGAGCAGTTCTTC.

CDR3 in DNA: TGTGCCAGCAGCTTAGATCTGGGACAGGACGTGCAGTACTTC. Protein sequence: CASSLDLGQDVQYF. The chain is built from TRBV7-6 and TRBJ2-5, with TRBD1 matching 8 bases. V was pared by 1 base and J by 11 bases, with 9 bases of the junction left unmatched. CDR1 SGHVS and CDR2 FNYEAQ come from the germline V gene. The CDR3 spans 14 residues.

Of note for this clonotype: A much larger clone is a single base away; this may be a read error. The chain uses TRBV2 and TRBJ2-6, with a weak D call TRBD1 (6 bases). CDR3 length: 16 residues. Per germline, CDR1 SNHLY and CDR2 FYNNEI. The CDR3 sequence is CVSRAGTSSGANVLTF. CDR3 DNA: TGTGTCAGCAGAGCCGGGACATCCTCTGGGGCCAACGTCCTGACTTTC.

Of note for this clonotype: One junction end disagrees with the germline gene, perhaps due to a read error. The chain links TRBV7-8 to TRBJ2-1, with 9 bases identical to TRBD1. The CDR3 has 13 residues. Germline CDR1 reads SGHVS; CDR2 reads FQNEAQ. This chain's CDR3 is CANSGDRANEQFF. The DNA for the CDR3 is TGTGCCAACAGCGGGGACAGGGCAAATGAGCAGTTCTTC.

This rearrangement joins TRBV4-1 to TRBJ1-2, with D perhaps TRBD1 (6 bases). Germline CDR1 MGHRA, CDR2 YSYEKL. V was clipped by 0 bases and J by 0 bases, with 17 bases between them. The CDR3 length is 18 residues. The CDR3 sequence is CASSQEVTGRPTNYGYTF. CDR3 in DNA: TGCGCCAGCAGCCAAGAGGTGACAGGACGACCAACTAACTATGGCTACACCTTC.

This clonotype was counted at least ten times. The V call is TRBV18, the J call TRBJ2-4, with 11 bases aligning to TRBD1. The CDR3 runs to 15 residues. The V gene's germline CDR1 is KGHSH and CDR2 LQKENI. The J segment lost 6 bases and the V segment lost 0 bases, leaving 1 base of the junction unmatched. CDR3 protein: CASSPPGQGGNIQYF. The CDR3 coding sequence is TGTGCCAGCTCACCACCGGGACAGGGGGGAAACATTCAGTACTTC.

V usage is TRBV21-1 and J usage is TRBJ2-5; the table's D call, TRBD2, has no DNA check behind it. TRBV21-1 is a documented pseudogene. The CDR3 totals 17 residues. The CDR3 bases are TGTGCCAGCCCCAAACCCGGCTGGCAGGGCCTTCAAGAGACCCAGTACTTC. It specifies CASPKPGWQGLQETQYF.